A single sample is the source of the 14 T cell receptor beta chains below, sequenced in a study of graft-versus-host responses after intestinal transplantation. Assay used: immunoSEQ multiplex PCR; TCRdb lists only in-frame clones, some missing. The sample has about 85,000 clones, approximately 90% seen once. These receptors have no identified antigens. This material consisted of unstimulated CD8+ T cells sorted from spleen or lymph node cells, taken before transplant. These receptors came from a human donor who was the organ donor for an intestinal transplant.

The genes are TRBV28 and TRBJ2-4; D possibly corresponds to TRBD2 (6 bases). The CDR3 is made up of 15 amino acids. V was clipped by 3 bases and J by 8 bases, with 17 bases between them. Germline-derived CDR1 and CDR2 are MDHEN and SYDVKM. The CDR3 DNA sequence: TGTGCCAGCAGTTTGGGACTCGAACAGACGTACATTCAGTACTTC. Encoded protein: CASSLGLEQTYIQYF.

The V gene is TRBV7-6, the J gene TRBJ2-2; D not certain. Trimming left V 0 bases short and J 1 base short, with 3 bases between. Germline assignment: CDR1 SGHVS and CDR2 FNYEAQ. This CDR3 comprises 14 residues. CDR3 region: CASSLARNTGELFF. DNA of the CDR3: TGTGCCAGCAGCTTAGCGAGGAACACCGGGGAGCTGTTTTTT.

The gene calls are TRBV2 and TRBJ2-7; 7 positions agree with TRBD2. Germline CDR1 is SNHLY and CDR2 is FYNNEI. V lost 10 bases, J lost 2 bases, and 11 bases stayed unmatched. CDR3 length: 14 residues. The CDR3 nucleotides are TGTGCCACCCAGGTGATAGCGGGCCCCTACGAGCAGTACTTC. This sequence encodes CATQVIAGPYEQYF.

The CDR3 sequence is CASSLGAENRLAGDYEQYF. The CDR3 region has the DNA TGCGCCAGCAGCTTGGGGGCCGAAAATCGACTAGCGGGGGATTACGAGCAGTACTTC. V and J are TRBV5-1 and TRBJ2-7; 12 nucleotides agree with TRBD2. Germline lookup yields CDR1 SGHRS and CDR2 YFSETQ. CDR3 length: 19 amino acids. V lost 0 bases and J lost 4; bases outside the gene matches: 14.

The chain joins TRBV2 to TRBJ2-2; TRBD2 matches at 9 bases. This CDR3 region has 15 residues. The ends lost 4 bases at V and 3 bases at J; junction bases unmatched: 3. In germline, CDR1 is SNHLY, CDR2 FYNNEI. CDR3 sequence reads: CASSVAGAHTGELFF. The CDR3 nucleotides read TGTGCCAGCAGTGTAGCGGGGGCTCACACCGGGGAGCTGTTTTTT.

The chain has TRBV6-5 and TRBJ2-7; D is perhaps TRBD1 (6 bases). The CDR3 runs to 13 residues. In germline, CDR1 is MNHEY, CDR2 SVGAGI. V lost 4 bases and J 3 bases, leaving 10 bases between the germline ends. CDR3 bases: TGTGCCAGCAGTTCCGGGACACTCTACGAGCAGTACTTC. Protein sequence: CASSSGTLYEQYF.

J is TRBJ1-1 and V is TRBV5-5; no definite D call. Germline CDR1 and CDR2: SGHKS and YYEKEE (reference sequence). This CDR3 contains 15 residues. V lost 0 bases, J lost 3 bases, and 12 bases lay in between. In nucleotides, the CDR3 is TGTGCCAGCAGCTTGGATTGGGGTGGGGACACTGAAGCTTTCTTT. Translating gives CASSLDWGGDTEAFF.

The V gene is TRBV11-3, the J gene TRBJ2-7; 9 positions agree with TRBD1. This CDR3 spans 15 amino acids. J gave up 2 bases and V 1 base, and 3 bases lay outside the gene matches. The germline CDR1 and CDR2 sequences are SGHNT and YENEEA. The CDR3 bases are TGTGCCAGCAGCTTAGGAGGGACAGGGCCCTACGAGCAGTACTTC. It encodes CASSLGGTGPYEQYF.

V is TRBV25-1 and J is TRBJ1-1; 7 bases are shared with TRBD1. Trimming removed 2 bases from V and 1 base from J; junction bases left unmatched: 13. This CDR3 is 18 amino acids long. Germline V gene sequence: CDR1 MGHDK, CDR2 SYGVNS. The CDR3: CASSEPPWTGRRNTEAFF. For the CDR3, the DNA is TGTGCCAGCAGTGAACCGCCATGGACAGGTCGCAGGAACACTGAAGCTTTCTTT.

The V and J genes are TRBV6-5 and TRBJ1-5; unclear D gene. CDR3 length: 11 residues. The V end was cut by 5 bases, the J end by 4 bases, with 3 bases between. CDR1 and CDR2 (germline): MNHEY, SVGAGI. The CDR3 nucleotides read TGTGCCAGCAGTGAAAATCAGCCCCAGCATTTT. This codes for CASSENQPQHF.

The chain has TRBV4-1 and TRBJ2-7; TRBD1 agrees at 10 bases. CDR1 is MGHRA, CDR2 YSYEKL, per germline. The V gene end was trimmed by 1 base and the J gene end by 2 bases; junction bases not matched to a gene: 2. The CDR3 covers 15 residues. The CDR3 protein is CASSQAGQGTYEQYF. For the CDR3, the DNA is TGCGCCAGCAGCCAAGCGGGACAGGGGACCTACGAGCAGTACTTC.

This clone was picked up a small number of times. The CDR3 protein is CASSPGTGNTGELFF. CDR3 in DNA: TGTGCCAGCAGTCCCGGGACAGGGAACACCGGGGAGCTGTTTTTT. The chain recombines TRBV6-4 with TRBJ2-2; 8 nucleotides align to TRBD1. With 5 bases clipped from V and 1 base from J, the junction kept 3 bases outside the gene matches. The CDR3 extends over 15 amino acids. In germline, CDR1 is MRHNA, CDR2 SNTAGT.

Only a few counts were recorded for this clone. The rearrangement joins TRBV27 to TRBJ1-5; D not resolved. The germline V and J ends were trimmed by 5 bases and 2 bases, with 7 bases remaining between them. This CDR3 contains 13 residues. Germline CDR1 is MNHEY and CDR2 is SMNVEV (reference sequence). The DNA of the CDR3 is TGTGCCAGCAGTCGGGCAGGCAATCAGCCCCAGCATTTT. Protein product: CASSRAGNQPQHF.

This chain's CDR3 is CASSLDINPSYEQYF. CDR3 sequence (DNA): TGTGCCAGCAGCTTGGACATTAACCCCTCCTACGAGCAGTACTTC. The rearrangement joins TRBV5-5 to TRBJ2-7; D unclear. Germline lookup yields CDR1 SGHKS and CDR2 YYEKEE (reference sequence). CDR3 length equals 15 residues. Trimming left V 0 bases short and J 0 bases short, with 10 bases between.